The rows below give T cell receptor beta chains drawn from one sample of a study of beta chain features in type 1 diabetes. The repertoire was sequenced with immunoSEQ multiplex PCR; TCRdb's copy has only in-frame clones and lacks some. The table has around 300,000 clones, roughly 8% seen once. Sequencing was performed on central memory CD4+ T cells from blood. These TCRs come from a woman between 18 and 30 years old in good health. Each CDR3 is given with its conserved first and last residue. Each record gives: V gene, J gene, clone size, D gene, CDR3 DNA, CDR3 protein. The D gene is left open where the match is weak. Only part of the rows carry a size: once, few, many, or a class if the clone is expanded.

v_call: TRBV7-2
j_call: TRBJ2-7
clone_size: few
d_call: TRBD1
cdr3_nt: TGTGCCAGCAGCTGGGACCCGACAGGGCGGTACGAGCAGTACTTC
cdr3_aa: CASSWDPTGRYEQYF

v_call: TRBV27
j_call: TRBJ2-3
clone_size: few
d_call: NA
cdr3_nt: TGTGCCAGCAGTCTAAGGGACGGAGCAGATACGCAGTATTTT
cdr3_aa: CASSLRDGADTQYF

v_call: TRBV30
j_call: TRBJ2-3
clone_size: NA
d_call: NA
cdr3_nt: TGTGCCTGGACCAAAGCTGGCCCGGGCACAGATACGCAGTATTTT
cdr3_aa: CAWTKAGPGTDTQYF

v_call: TRBV5-1
j_call: TRBJ2-3
clone_size: NA
d_call: TRBD2
cdr3_nt: TGCGCCAGCAGCGTGACTAGCCCTAGCACAGATACGCAGTATTTT
cdr3_aa: CASSVTSPSTDTQYF

v_call: TRBV30
j_call: TRBJ2-7
clone_size: few
d_call: NA
cdr3_nt: TGTGCCTGGAGTAGGAAGAGGAGAAGCTACGAGCAGTACTTC
cdr3_aa: CAWSRKRRSYEQYF

v_call: TRBV28
j_call: TRBJ1-6
clone_size: NA
d_call: NA
cdr3_nt: TGTGCCAGCAGTTTGTGGCAGAGCTCCTATAATTCACCCCTCCACTTT
cdr3_aa: CASSLWQSSYNSPLHF

v_call: TRBV28
j_call: TRBJ2-1
clone_size: few
d_call: NA
cdr3_nt: TGTGCCAGCAGTTTAAACGAGTATGAGTTCTTC
cdr3_aa: CASSLNEYEFF

v_call: TRBV7-3
j_call: TRBJ1-2
clone_size: NA
d_call: TRBD1
cdr3_nt: TGTGCCAGCAGCGAGCTACAGGGGCCCTATGGCTACACCTTC
cdr3_aa: CASSELQGPYGYTF

v_call: TRBV14
j_call: TRBJ2-7
clone_size: NA
d_call: NA
cdr3_nt: TGTGCCAGCAGCCAAGCTTCAGGGGGGAGTACGAAGCAGTACTTC
cdr3_aa: CASSQASGGSTKQYF

v_call: TRBV25-1
j_call: TRBJ1-4
clone_size: many
d_call: NA
cdr3_nt: TGTGCCAGCAGTGCGACAACTAATGAAAAACTGTTTTTT
cdr3_aa: CASSATTNEKLFF

v_call: TRBV7-9
j_call: TRBJ2-5
clone_size: NA
d_call: NA
cdr3_nt: TGTGCCAGCAGCTTAGGGACCTGGGGGACCTTTACGGGGGAGACCCAGTACTTC
cdr3_aa: CASSLGTWGTFTGETQYF

v_call: TRBV30
j_call: TRBJ1-2
clone_size: few
d_call: NA
cdr3_nt: TGTGCCTGGAGTTCGACCCGGACAGCCTGGGATGGCTATGGCTACACCTTC
cdr3_aa: CAWSSTRTAWDGYGYTF

v_call: TRBV9
j_call: TRBJ2-1
clone_size: NA
d_call: NA
cdr3_nt: TGTGCCAGCAGCGCGAGGGGGCGGGATAGTAGTGAGCAGTTCTTC
cdr3_aa: CASSARGRDSSEQFF

v_call: TRBV7-3
j_call: TRBJ2-1
clone_size: NA
d_call: TRBD2
cdr3_nt: TGTGCCAGCAGCAAGGGACTAGCGGGCTACAATGAGCAGTTCTTC
cdr3_aa: CASSKGLAGYNEQFF

v_call: TRBV9
j_call: TRBJ2-3
clone_size: NA
d_call: NA
cdr3_nt: TGTGCCAGCAGCGTAGGGGCGGGCGGGCCCTCTGGCACAGATACGCAGTATTTT
cdr3_aa: CASSVGAGGPSGTDTQYF

v_call: TRBV9
j_call: TRBJ1-1
clone_size: NA
d_call: NA
cdr3_nt: TGTGCCAGCAGCAAGGAACAGGTGAACACTGAAGCTTTCTTT
cdr3_aa: CASSKEQVNTEAFF

v_call: TRBV4-1
j_call: TRBJ1-6
clone_size: NA
d_call: TRBD1
cdr3_nt: TGCGCCAGCAGCGGACAGGGAAATTCACCCCTCCACTTT
cdr3_aa: CASSGQGNSPLHF

v_call: TRBV2
j_call: TRBJ2-1
clone_size: few
d_call: NA
cdr3_nt: TGTGCCAGCAGTGAAGTGGGTAGCTACAATGAGCAGTTCTTC
cdr3_aa: CASSEVGSYNEQFF

v_call: TRBV9
j_call: TRBJ2-1
clone_size: few
d_call: TRBD2
cdr3_nt: TGTGCCAGCAGCGTAGATAGCGGGAGATACAATGAGCAGTTCTTC
cdr3_aa: CASSVDSGRYNEQFF

v_call: TRBV7-2
j_call: TRBJ1-1
clone_size: NA
d_call: NA
cdr3_nt: TGTGCCAGCAGCTTAGGAGGAGAGAACACTGAAGCTTTCTTT
cdr3_aa: CASSLGGENTEAFF

v_call: TRBV7-2
j_call: TRBJ1-1
clone_size: few
d_call: TRBD1
cdr3_nt: TGTGCCAGCAAGGGACAGGGCTTGAACACTGAAGCTTTCTTT
cdr3_aa: CASKGQGLNTEAFF

v_call: TRBV4-3
j_call: TRBJ1-5
clone_size: few
d_call: TRBD1
cdr3_nt: TGCGCCAGCAGTCAGGGGGCGAATCAGCCCCAGCATTTT
cdr3_aa: CASSQGANQPQHF

v_call: TRBV28
j_call: TRBJ2-1
clone_size: NA
d_call: NA
cdr3_nt: TGTGCCAGCTCCGAAAGCTCCTACAATGAGCAGTTCTTC
cdr3_aa: CASSESSYNEQFF

v_call: TRBV7-4
j_call: TRBJ2-7
clone_size: few
d_call: NA
cdr3_nt: TGTGCCAGCAGCCCGAGTGAGCCGGGACCAACGAACTACGAGCAGTACTTC
cdr3_aa: CASSPSEPGPTNYEQYF

v_call: TRBV9
j_call: TRBJ2-3
clone_size: NA
d_call: NA
cdr3_nt: TGTGCCAGCAGCGCCTGGGCAGGGAGTCCTACCACAGATACGCAGTATTTT
cdr3_aa: CASSAWAGSPTTDTQYF

v_call: TRBV18
j_call: TRBJ1-1
clone_size: NA
d_call: NA
cdr3_nt: TGTGCCAGCTCACCCACGGGTAGGAGCACTGAAGCTTTCTTT
cdr3_aa: CASSPTGRSTEAFF

v_call: TRBV28
j_call: TRBJ1-2
clone_size: few
d_call: NA
cdr3_nt: TGTGCCAGCAGTTGGACAACCTATGGCTACACCTTC
cdr3_aa: CASSWTTYGYTF

v_call: TRBV9
j_call: TRBJ2-1
clone_size: NA
d_call: TRBD2
cdr3_nt: TGTGCCAGCAGCCTAGCGGGAGGACTTCGAACCTACAATGAGCAGTTCTTC
cdr3_aa: CASSLAGGLRTYNEQFF

v_call: TRBV28
j_call: TRBJ1-1
clone_size: NA
d_call: NA
cdr3_nt: TGTGCCAGCAGTAAGGGACGGATGAACACTGAAGCTTTCTTT
cdr3_aa: CASSKGRMNTEAFF

v_call: TRBV5-6
j_call: TRBJ1-5
clone_size: NA
d_call: NA
cdr3_nt: TGTGCCAGCAGCTTGTTTTCCGGGGCAGGGGAGCAGCCCCAGCATTTT
cdr3_aa: CASSLFSGAGEQPQHF

v_call: TRBV29-1
j_call: TRBJ2-1
clone_size: NA
d_call: NA
cdr3_nt: TGCAGCGTTGAATCCCGGGGCAGGTACAATGAGCAGTTCTTC
cdr3_aa: CSVESRGRYNEQFF

v_call: TRBV27
j_call: TRBJ2-3
clone_size: NA
d_call: TRBD1
cdr3_nt: TGTGCCAGCAGGAGACAGGGGGCGGATACGCAGTATTTT
cdr3_aa: CASRRQGADTQYF

v_call: TRBV5-4
j_call: TRBJ2-7
clone_size: few
d_call: NA
cdr3_nt: TGTGCCAGCAGCTTCAAGATTGGGGTCTACGAGCAGTACTTC
cdr3_aa: CASSFKIGVYEQYF

v_call: TRBV11-3
j_call: TRBJ2-7
clone_size: few
d_call: NA
cdr3_nt: TGTGCCAGCAGCTCACAGGGCTACGAGCAGTACTTC
cdr3_aa: CASSSQGYEQYF

v_call: TRBV7-8
j_call: TRBJ1-2
clone_size: NA
d_call: TRBD1
cdr3_nt: TGTGCCAGCAGCTCCAAACAGGGGGCGCTGGGCTACACCTTC
cdr3_aa: CASSSKQGALGYTF

v_call: TRBV27
j_call: TRBJ1-2
clone_size: NA
d_call: TRBD1
cdr3_nt: TGTGCCAGCGGGACAGCTAACTATGGCTACACCTTC
cdr3_aa: CASGTANYGYTF